These T cell receptor beta chains were read from a single sample in a study of cytomegalovirus exposure and HLA in healthy donors. Sequencing used immunoSEQ multiplex PCR; TCRdb keeps in-frame clones, though not all of them. The table records approximately 100,000 clones, approximately 79% of them present only once. The sample consisted of PBMCs. The source is a man in his fifties or sixties in good health and CMV-seropositive. Both conserved end residues are part of each CDR3. The order of the fields is V gene, CDR3 protein.

V: TRBV4-3; CDR3: CASSQDLQGPYEQYF
V: TRBV5-1; CDR3: CASSPVGTEIEAFF
V: TRBV19; CDR3: CASSPSRQGSANNSPLHF
V: TRBV29-1; CDR3: CSLIPGGVRTDTQYF
V: TRBV7-3; CDR3: CASSLVPGDEQFF
V: TRBV6-5; CDR3: CASSYSPGSYEQYF
V: TRBV6-5; CDR3: CASSKHKTGTYEQYF
V: TRBV7-8; CDR3: CASSSTGTGATDTQYF
V: TRBV2; CDR3: CASTFGTGVREQYF
V: TRBV7-3; CDR3: CASSANRGNTGELFF
V: TRBV5-1; CDR3: CASSAGDANYGYTF
V: TRBV4-1; CDR3: CASSHPSPQTGGHLLNEKLFF
V: TRBV19; CDR3: CASSPWDFGNTGELFF
V: TRBV15; CDR3: CATSGRAHEQYF
V: TRBV21-1; CDR3: CASSSPQGGRDYEQYF
V: TRBV18; CDR3: CASSPLAGNTGELFF
V: TRBV2; CDR3: CASSTGTGSEKLFF
V: TRBV9; CDR3: CARDRQEQFF
V: TRBV19; CDR3: CASSWQGREKLFF
V: TRBV28; CDR3: CASSSPGQGYEQYF
V: TRBV9; CDR3: CASSPQQGYTEAFF
V: TRBV6-5; CDR3: CASSEAGEAFF
V: TRBV7-9; CDR3: CASSPLTGVNTEAFF
V: TRBV27; CDR3: CASSMSGGAYTEAFF
V: TRBV7-2; CDR3: CASSTNAGNTIYF
V: TRBV4-1; CDR3: CASSQPESGQLFYGYTF
V: TRBV7-8; CDR3: CASSLDDRSISPLHF
V: TRBV9; CDR3: CASSPTGAKGNTIYF
V: TRBV4-3; CDR3: CASSLQGQDQETQYF
V: TRBV30; CDR3: CAWTLKRDLGNSPLHF
V: TRBV5-1; CDR3: CASSPQPGTGNTEAFF
V: TRBV28; CDR3: CASSFPPGSPGTDTQYF
V: TRBV5-6; CDR3: CASSTGGPGSYNEQFF
V: TRBV6-5; CDR3: CASSSTGGRGYTF
V: TRBV6-5; CDR3: CASSLSRLSGNTIYF
V: TRBV7-9; CDR3: CASSLSSTSTDTQYF
V: TRBV19; CDR3: CASRNGLFSNEQFF
V: TRBV19; CDR3: CASSEQGGGNQPQHF